A selection of T cell receptor beta chains follows, all from one sample in a study of CD8 T cells in ankylosing spondylitis. Each CDR3 protein gets one entry after TCRdb re-called the 5' RACE reads with MiXCR. The sample comprises about 64,000 distinct CDR3 sequences, 6% to 8% of which are singletons, and just under 5% rests with the top ten. The sequenced sample was synovial fluid, either unsorted or a sorted T cell fraction (not recorded which). The receptors derive from a male donor with ankylosing spondylitis. Each CDR3 is given with its conserved first and last residue. Each record gives: V gene, J gene, clone size, D gene, CDR3 DNA, CDR3 protein. D genes are given only for firm matches. Only part of the rows carry a size: once, few, many, or a class if the clone is expanded.

v_gene: TRBV12-3/TRBV12-4; j_gene: TRBJ2-7; abundance: many; d_gene: TRBD2; CDR3nt: TGTGCCAGCAGTCCCACTAGCGTCTCGATATCCTACGAGCAGTACTTC; CDR3aa: CASSPTSVSISYEQYF
v_gene: TRBV11-2; j_gene: TRBJ1-5; abundance: many; d_gene: NA; CDR3nt: TGTGCCAGCAGCTTAGCAGGCCAGAGCAATCAGCCCCAGCATTTT; CDR3aa: CASSLAGQSNQPQHF
v_gene: TRBV7-2; j_gene: TRBJ1-5; abundance: many; d_gene: NA; CDR3nt: TGTGCCAGCAGCTTAGGTTCATACCAGCCCCAGCATTTT; CDR3aa: CASSLGSYQPQHF
v_gene: TRBV5-1; j_gene: TRBJ2-1; abundance: few; d_gene: TRBD1; CDR3nt: TGCGCCAGCAGCTTGAGCAGTCAGGGGGCTGATGAGCAGTTCTTC; CDR3aa: CASSLSSQGADEQFF
v_gene: TRBV7-9; j_gene: TRBJ2-1; abundance: few; d_gene: NA; CDR3nt: TGTGCCAGCAGCGTTGGGGCCAGCTTATACTACAATGAGCAGTTCTTC; CDR3aa: CASSVGASLYYNEQFF
v_gene: TRBV5-1; j_gene: TRBJ2-3; abundance: few; d_gene: TRBD1; CDR3nt: TGCGCCAGCAGCTTGGACAGGGGACCCCTAACAGATACGCAGTATTTT; CDR3aa: CASSLDRGPLTDTQYF
v_gene: TRBV11-2; j_gene: TRBJ1-6; abundance: NA; d_gene: NA; CDR3nt: TGTGCCAGCAGCTTAGTGGGTCGGGGGGGTTCACCCCTCCACTTT; CDR3aa: CASSLVGRGGSPLHF
v_gene: TRBV7-3; j_gene: TRBJ1-1; abundance: NA; d_gene: NA; CDR3nt: TGTGCCAGCAGCTTAACCCCGGTGGGTACTGAAGCTTTCTTT; CDR3aa: CASSLTPVGTEAFF
v_gene: TRBV20-1; j_gene: TRBJ1-4; abundance: few; d_gene: NA; CDR3nt: TGCAGTGCCCGAGGGGGGGCCGGGAAACTGTTTTTT; CDR3aa: CSARGGAGKLFF
v_gene: TRBV6-5; j_gene: TRBJ2-7; abundance: many; d_gene: NA; CDR3nt: TGTGCCAGCAGTTCCCTAAACAGGAGTCCCGAGCAGTACTTC; CDR3aa: CASSSLNRSPEQYF
v_gene: TRBV11-3; j_gene: TRBJ2-7; abundance: NA; d_gene: NA; CDR3nt: TGTGCCAGCAGCTTTGGACCCGAGCAGTACTTC; CDR3aa: CASSFGPEQYF
v_gene: TRBV28; j_gene: TRBJ1-5; abundance: many; d_gene: NA; CDR3nt: TGTGCCAGCACCCCCGCTAGCAATCAGCCCCAGCATTTT; CDR3aa: CASTPASNQPQHF
v_gene: TRBV14; j_gene: TRBJ2-3; abundance: many; d_gene: TRBD2; CDR3nt: TGTGCCAGCAGCCCTTTACTAGCGGGAGCCACGCAGTATTTT; CDR3aa: CASSPLLAGATQYF
v_gene: TRBV2; j_gene: TRBJ2-6; abundance: NA; d_gene: NA; CDR3nt: TGTGCCAGCAGTCTGTGGGGGGCGCTGGGGGCCAACGTCCTGACTTTC; CDR3aa: CASSLWGALGANVLTF
v_gene: TRBV4-2; j_gene: TRBJ2-3; abundance: NA; d_gene: NA; CDR3nt: TGTGCCAGCAGCCAGGATTTCAGAATCACAGATACGCAGTATTTT; CDR3aa: CASSQDFRITDTQYF
v_gene: TRBV25-1; j_gene: TRBJ2-7; abundance: NA; d_gene: TRBD1; CDR3nt: TGTGCCAGCAGTGAATCAGGGGGCATTTGGGAGCAGTACTTC; CDR3aa: CASSESGGIWEQYF
v_gene: TRBV3-1; j_gene: TRBJ2-1; abundance: many; d_gene: NA; CDR3nt: TGTGCCAGCAGCCGTAACTTCGACAATGAGCAGTTCTTC; CDR3aa: CASSRNFDNEQFF
v_gene: TRBV19; j_gene: TRBJ2-1; abundance: NA; d_gene: TRBD2; CDR3nt: TGTGCCAGTAGTACGGGACTAGCGGGAGCTCATGAGCAGTTCTTC; CDR3aa: CASSTGLAGAHEQFF
v_gene: TRBV5-1; j_gene: TRBJ1-1; abundance: NA; d_gene: NA; CDR3nt: TGCGCCAGCAGCTTGAATGGGGGAACTGAAGCTTTCTTT; CDR3aa: CASSLNGGTEAFF
v_gene: TRBV4-3; j_gene: TRBJ2-1; abundance: many; d_gene: NA; CDR3nt: TGCGCCAGCAGCCAAAGGAGTGGTCTAGCGGAGCAGTTCTTC; CDR3aa: CASSQRSGLAEQFF
v_gene: TRBV7-3; j_gene: TRBJ1-6; abundance: many; d_gene: TRBD1; CDR3nt: TGTGCCAGCAGCGAGACAGGGTATCGTAATTCACCCCTCCACTTT; CDR3aa: CASSETGYRNSPLHF
v_gene: TRBV20-1; j_gene: TRBJ2-7; abundance: NA; d_gene: NA; CDR3nt: TGCAGTACCACGCAAGGGGGGGGGTCCTACGAGCAGTACTTC; CDR3aa: CSTTQGGGSYEQYF
v_gene: TRBV6-1; j_gene: TRBJ1-3; abundance: few; d_gene: NA; CDR3nt: TGTGCCAGCAGAGAAGGGGTAAACACCATATATTTT; CDR3aa: CASREGVNTIYF
v_gene: TRBV7-2; j_gene: TRBJ1-1; abundance: few; d_gene: TRBD1; CDR3nt: TGTGCCAGCGGAAGGGACAGGGGAGCTGAAGCTTTCTTT; CDR3aa: CASGRDRGAEAFF
v_gene: TRBV7-2; j_gene: TRBJ2-1; abundance: few; d_gene: TRBD1; CDR3nt: TGTGCCAGCAGCTTAGTGACAGGGCGTAGGAATGAGCAGTTCTTC; CDR3aa: CASSLVTGRRNEQFF
v_gene: TRBV20-1; j_gene: TRBJ2-7; abundance: NA; d_gene: TRBD2; CDR3nt: TGCAGTGCTGGGTCTCTAGCGGGAGGGACGGACGAGCAGTACTTC; CDR3aa: CSAGSLAGGTDEQYF
v_gene: TRBV5-1; j_gene: TRBJ2-1; abundance: many; d_gene: TRBD1; CDR3nt: TGCGCCAGCAGCTTGGAGGGGGCTAGGGGCAATGAGCAGTTCTTC; CDR3aa: CASSLEGARGNEQFF
v_gene: TRBV5-5; j_gene: TRBJ2-1; abundance: many; d_gene: TRBD1; CDR3nt: TGTGCCAGCAGCCTCGGGACAGGGGGCTTCAATGAGCAGTTCTTC; CDR3aa: CASSLGTGGFNEQFF
v_gene: TRBV10-3; j_gene: TRBJ2-3; abundance: many; d_gene: TRBD2; CDR3nt: TGTGCCATCAGTGTACTAGCGGGAGTCAGAGATACGCAGTATTTT; CDR3aa: CAISVLAGVRDTQYF
v_gene: TRBV7-9; j_gene: TRBJ2-5; abundance: NA; d_gene: TRBD2; CDR3nt: TGTGCCAGCAGCTTACCCGGGACTAGCAGGGAGACCCAGTACTTC; CDR3aa: CASSLPGTSRETQYF
v_gene: TRBV30; j_gene: TRBJ2-7; abundance: NA; d_gene: TRBD1; CDR3nt: TGTGCCTGGGGGGGACAGGGAAATGGGGGGCAGTACTTC; CDR3aa: CAWGGQGNGGQYF
v_gene: TRBV29-1; j_gene: TRBJ2-1; abundance: many; d_gene: NA; CDR3nt: TGCAGCGTTGAGCCACCGGGCAATGAGCAGTTCTTC; CDR3aa: CSVEPPGNEQFF